This TCR beta chain comes out of a study of molecular identifiers for immune sequencing clone quantification. Findings and limits, study-wide: Among one million naive cells, spiked Jurkat TCR RNA from a single cell was reportedly detectable. In naive cells, clones above 20 RNA copies held under 1% of molecules, whereas in effector cells they held over 98%.

This clonotype has a count of ten or more. The antigen remains unidentified. Generation of bulk TCR libraries relied on previously described methods and listed TCR primers. Using its own MiXCR run on the PCR reads, TCRdb lists one record per CDR3 protein. The sample carries hundreds of thousands of distinct CDR3 sequences, less than 30% recorded once. The V and J ends lost 7 bases and 6 bases respectively, with 18 bases between them. Looked up from germline, CDR1 is SQVTM and CDR2 is ANQGSEA. CDR3 size: 13 residues. The material sequenced was naive CD8+ T cells from blood, with Jurkat cell RNA spiked in. Subset noted: FACS-sorted CD8+CD4-CCR7+CD45RA+ naive T cells. This TCR derives from a human donor in good health. Some libraries in this study had Jurkat cell RNA spiked in. The rearrangement joins TRBV29-1 to TRBJ1-1; TRBD1 is a possible D gene (6 bases). The DNA for the CDR3 is TGCAGCGCAACGACAGGCACGGGCCCTGAAGCTTTCTTT. It translates to CSATTGTGPEAFF.